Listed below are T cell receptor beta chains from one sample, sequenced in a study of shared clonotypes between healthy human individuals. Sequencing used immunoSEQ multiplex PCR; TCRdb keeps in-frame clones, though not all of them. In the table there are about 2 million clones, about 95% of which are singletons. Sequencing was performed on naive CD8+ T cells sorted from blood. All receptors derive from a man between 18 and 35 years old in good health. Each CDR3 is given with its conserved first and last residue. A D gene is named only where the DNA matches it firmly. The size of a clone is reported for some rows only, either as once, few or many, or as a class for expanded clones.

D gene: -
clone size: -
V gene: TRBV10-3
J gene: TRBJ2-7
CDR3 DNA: TGTGCCGCCAGGACCGAATCCTACGAGCAGTACTTC
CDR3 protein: CAARTESYEQYF

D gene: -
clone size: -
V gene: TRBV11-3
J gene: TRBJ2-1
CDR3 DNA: TGTGCCAGCAGCCCTGACAGGAGCTCCTACAATGAGCAGTTCTTC
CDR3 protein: CASSPDRSSYNEQFF

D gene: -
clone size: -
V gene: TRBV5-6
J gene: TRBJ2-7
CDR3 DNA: TGTGCCAGCAGCTTGCGGGGATTTCCCTACGAGCAGTACTTC
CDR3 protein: CASSLRGFPYEQYF

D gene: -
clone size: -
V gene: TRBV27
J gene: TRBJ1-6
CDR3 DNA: TGTGCCAGCAGTTTAGGGGGTTCACCCCTCCACTTT
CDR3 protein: CASSLGGSPLHF

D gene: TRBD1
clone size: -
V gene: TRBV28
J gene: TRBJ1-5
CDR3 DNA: TGTGCCAGCAGTCTCGACAGGGGGTTGAATCAGCCCCAGCATTTT
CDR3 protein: CASSLDRGLNQPQHF

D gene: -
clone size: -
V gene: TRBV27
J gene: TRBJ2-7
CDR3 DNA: TGTGCCAGCACCTACCAGGGGAGAGGTTACGAGCAGTACTTC
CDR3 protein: CASTYQGRGYEQYF

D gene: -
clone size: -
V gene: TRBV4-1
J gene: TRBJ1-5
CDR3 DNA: TGCGCCAGCAGCCAAGGTGGCCGGATCTATAGCAATCAGCCCCAGCATTTT
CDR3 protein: CASSQGGRIYSNQPQHF

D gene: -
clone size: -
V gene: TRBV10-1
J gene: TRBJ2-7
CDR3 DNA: TGCGCCAGCAGTGTCGGGCCCCTCGGGGCCGAGCAGTACTTC
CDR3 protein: CASSVGPLGAEQYF

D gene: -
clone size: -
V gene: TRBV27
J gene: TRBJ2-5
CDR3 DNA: TGTGCCAGCAGTTTGTCCTTTCTTCAAGAGACCCAGTACTTC
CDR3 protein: CASSLSFLQETQYF

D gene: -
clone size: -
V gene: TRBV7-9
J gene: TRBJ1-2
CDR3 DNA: TGTGCCAGCAGCTTAGCCGCTGGTCATGGCTACACCTTC
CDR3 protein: CASSLAAGHGYTF

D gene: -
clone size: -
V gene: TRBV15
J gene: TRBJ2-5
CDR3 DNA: TGTGCCACCCTCCCCGGGAGCAGGGGTTACCAAGAGACCCAGTACTTC
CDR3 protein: CATLPGSRGYQETQYF

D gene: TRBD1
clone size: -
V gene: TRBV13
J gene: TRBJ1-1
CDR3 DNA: TGTGCCAGCAGTCTTTTTAACAGGGGCGCTGAAGCTTTCTTT
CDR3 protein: CASSLFNRGAEAFF

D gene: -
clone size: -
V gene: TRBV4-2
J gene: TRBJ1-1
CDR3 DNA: TGTGCCAGCAGCCCAGCTCTTGGGGGGGCGACTGAAGCTTTCTTT
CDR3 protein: CASSPALGGATEAFF

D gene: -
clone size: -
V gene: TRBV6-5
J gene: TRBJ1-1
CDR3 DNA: TGTGCCAGCAGTTACTCCTCGGCGAACACTGAAGCTTTCTTT
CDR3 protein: CASSYSSANTEAFF

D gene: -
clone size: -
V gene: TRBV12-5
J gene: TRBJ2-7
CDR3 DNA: TGTGCTAGTGGTTTCCCAGGGGTTGAGCAGTACTTC
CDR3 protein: CASGFPGVEQYF

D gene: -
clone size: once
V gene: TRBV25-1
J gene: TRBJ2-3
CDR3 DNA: TGTGCCAGCAGTGAATTCGACAGCACAGATACGCAGTATTTT
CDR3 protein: CASSEFDSTDTQYF

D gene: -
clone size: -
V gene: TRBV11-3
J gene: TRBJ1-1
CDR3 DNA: TGTGCCAGCAGCTTGACAAAGAACACTGAAGCTTTCTTT
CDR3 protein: CASSLTKNTEAFF

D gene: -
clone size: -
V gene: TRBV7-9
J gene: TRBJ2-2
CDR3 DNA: TGTGCCAGCAGCGGGGGCTCCCCCGGGGAGCTGTTTTTT
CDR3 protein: CASSGGSPGELFF

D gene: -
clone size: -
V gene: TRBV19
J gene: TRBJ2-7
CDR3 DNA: TGTGCCAGTAGTATAGAAGGGACGAGCTCCTACGAGCAGTACTTC
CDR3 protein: CASSIEGTSSYEQYF

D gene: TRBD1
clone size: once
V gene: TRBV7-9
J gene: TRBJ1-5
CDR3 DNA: TGTGCCAGCAGCTCGGACAGGGAAAGCAATCAGCCCCAGCATTTT
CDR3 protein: CASSSDRESNQPQHF

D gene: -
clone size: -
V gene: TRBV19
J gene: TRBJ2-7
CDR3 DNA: TGTGCCAGTGGACAAGGGTTATCCTACGAGCAGTACTTC
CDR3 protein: CASGQGLSYEQYF

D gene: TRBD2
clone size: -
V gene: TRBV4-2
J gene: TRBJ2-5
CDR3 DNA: TGTGCCAGCAGCCAAGAATCAACGTTCGGGGGGGAGACCCAGTACTTC
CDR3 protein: CASSQESTFGGETQYF

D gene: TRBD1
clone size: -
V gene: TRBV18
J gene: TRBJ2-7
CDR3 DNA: TGTGCCAGCTCAACACGGGACAGGGGAAACGAGCAGTACTTC
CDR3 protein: CASSTRDRGNEQYF

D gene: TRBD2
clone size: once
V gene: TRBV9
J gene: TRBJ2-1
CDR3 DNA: TGTGCCAGCAGCGTAAACCCAATCGTAACGGGAGGAACCTACAATGAGCAGTTCTTC
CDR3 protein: CASSVNPIVTGGTYNEQFF

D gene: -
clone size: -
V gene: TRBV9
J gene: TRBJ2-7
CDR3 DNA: TGTGCCAGCAGCGTAGCCGATGAGGACGAGCAGTACTTC
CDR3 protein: CASSVADEDEQYF

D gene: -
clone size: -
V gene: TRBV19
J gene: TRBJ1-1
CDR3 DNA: TGTGCCAGTAGTATCTTTTTCCGGGGAAGCATGAACACTGAAGCTTTCTTT
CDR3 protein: CASSIFFRGSMNTEAFF

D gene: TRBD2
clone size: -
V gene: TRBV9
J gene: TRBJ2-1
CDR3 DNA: TGTGCCAGCAGCGTTTCATGGGCTGGCGGGAGTATCGGCAATGAGCAGTTCTTC
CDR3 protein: CASSVSWAGGSIGNEQFF

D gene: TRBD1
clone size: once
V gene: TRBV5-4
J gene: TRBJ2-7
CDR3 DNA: TGTGCCAGCAGCTTGGAACAGGGGGCCTACGAGCAGTACTTC
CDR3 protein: CASSLEQGAYEQYF

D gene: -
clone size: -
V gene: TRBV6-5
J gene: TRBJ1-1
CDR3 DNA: TGTGCCAGCAGTTACGGGATAGAAGCTTTCTTT
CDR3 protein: CASSYGIEAFF

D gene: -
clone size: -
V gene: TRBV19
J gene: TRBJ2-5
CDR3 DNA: TGTGCCACCAAAAGGGGGGAGACCCAGTACTTC
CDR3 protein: CATKRGETQYF

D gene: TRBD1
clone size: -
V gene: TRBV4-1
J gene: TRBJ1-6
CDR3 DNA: TGCGCCAGCAGCCCGGCAGGGGGCGTTTCACCCCTCCACTTT
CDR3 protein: CASSPAGGVSPLHF

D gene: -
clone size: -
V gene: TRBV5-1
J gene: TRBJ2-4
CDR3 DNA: TGCGCCAGCAAAGGGCCTAAAAACATTCAGTACTTC
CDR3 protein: CASKGPKNIQYF

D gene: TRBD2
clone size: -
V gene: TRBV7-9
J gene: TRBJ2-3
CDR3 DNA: TGTGCCAGCAGCGGTTTAGGGACTAGCGGATCCACAGATACGCAGTATTTT
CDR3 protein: CASSGLGTSGSTDTQYF

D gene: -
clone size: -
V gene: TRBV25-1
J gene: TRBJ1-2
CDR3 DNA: TGTGCCAGTAGTCACCCAGGGGAGTTAAGCTATGGCTACACCTTC
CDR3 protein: CASSHPGELSYGYTF

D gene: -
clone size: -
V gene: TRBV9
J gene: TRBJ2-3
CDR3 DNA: TGTGCCAGCAGCGTTCGACAGGCCCCTACAGATACGCAGTATTTT
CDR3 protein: CASSVRQAPTDTQYF

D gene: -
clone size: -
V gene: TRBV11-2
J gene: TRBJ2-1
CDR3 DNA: TGTGCCAGCAGCCTCGGCTCCTACAATGAGCAGTTCTTC
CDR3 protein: CASSLGSYNEQFF

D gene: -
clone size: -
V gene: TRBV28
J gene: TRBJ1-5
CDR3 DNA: TGTGCCAGCCAACCAGCTTTATTATATCAGCCCCAGCATTTT
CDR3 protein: CASQPALLYQPQHF